Detailed here is one T cell receptor beta chain. As yet, its antigen is unknown. Patients with resected limited-stage small-cell lung cancer, operated 2008 to 2020. Collected at least 2 cm from the tumor margin, the adjacent lung showed no malignant cells. Repertoires were generated with immunoSEQ multiplex PCR, while TCRdb's copy carries only in-frame clones and drops some. Among 2,000 to 3,000 clones listed, over 75% were seen once. The length of the CDR3 is 15 residues. V lost 0 bases and J lost 7, with 12 bases in between. CDR1 is WSHSY and CDR2 is SAAADI in the germline V gene. The data belong to a study of T cells and copy number aberrations in small-cell lung cancer. Regarding the study as a whole: Sequencing artifacts are a known risk, since all specimens were formalin-fixed paraffin-embedded.

Sequenced material: normal tissue next to the tumor. The sequence came from a man aged 40-55 years with small cell lung cancer. The V gene is TRBV10-2, the J gene TRBJ1-4; D is perhaps TRBD1 (6 bases). The CDR3 here is CASSESGGIGEKLFF. The CDR3 DNA reads TGCGCCAGCAGTGAGTCCGGGGGCATCGGTGAAAAACTGTTTTTT.